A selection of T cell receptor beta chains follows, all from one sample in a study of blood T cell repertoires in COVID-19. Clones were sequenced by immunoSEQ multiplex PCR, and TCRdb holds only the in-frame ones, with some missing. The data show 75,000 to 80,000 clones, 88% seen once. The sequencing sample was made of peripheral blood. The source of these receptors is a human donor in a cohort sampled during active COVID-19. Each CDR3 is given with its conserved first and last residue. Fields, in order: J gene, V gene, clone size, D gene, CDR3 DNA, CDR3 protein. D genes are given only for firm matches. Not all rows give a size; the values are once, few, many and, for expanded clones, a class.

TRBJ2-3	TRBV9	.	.	TGTGCCAGCAGCAAAACATGGGGACAACCCCCAGATACGCAGTATTTT	CASSKTWGQPPDTQYF
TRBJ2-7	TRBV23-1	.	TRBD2	TGCGCCACCCATAGCGGGGAGGGTACCCACGAGCAGTACTTC	CATHSGEGTHEQYF
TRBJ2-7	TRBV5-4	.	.	TGTGCCAGCAGCTTGAGCCCGGGATCTAATTTCTACGAGCAGTACTTC	CASSLSPGSNFYEQYF
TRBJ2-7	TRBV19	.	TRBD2	TGTGCCAGTAGTATTGGGCCTCTAGCGGGAGGAGCCTACGAGCAGTACTTC	CASSIGPLAGGAYEQYF
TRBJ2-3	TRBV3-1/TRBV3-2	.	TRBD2	TGTGCCAGCAGCCAAGGGGTGGGCGGGAGATTAGGAGATACGCAGTATTTT	CASSQGVGGRLGDTQYF
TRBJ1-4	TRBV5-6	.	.	TGTGCCAGCAGCTTGGGACAAGCCCGGAATAATGAAAAACTGTTTTTT	CASSLGQARNNEKLFF
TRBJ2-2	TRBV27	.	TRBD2	TGTGCCAGCAGTCTAGGGACTAGCGGGAGTACCGGGGAGCTGTTTTTT	CASSLGTSGSTGELFF
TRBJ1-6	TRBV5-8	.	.	TGTGCCAGCAGCCAATCCATTCAGAATAATTCACCCCTCCACTTT	CASSQSIQNNSPLHF
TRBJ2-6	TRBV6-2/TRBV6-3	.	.	TGTGCCAGCAGTTACAGCTTCCGGGGGGCCAACGTCCTGACTTTC	CASSYSFRGANVLTF
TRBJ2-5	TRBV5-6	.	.	TGTGCCAGCAGCTTGGCCGGGGAGACCCAGTACTTC	CASSLAGETQYF
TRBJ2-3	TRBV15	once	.	TGTGCCACCAGCAGAATCACGACAGCAGATACGCAGTATTTT	CATSRITTADTQYF
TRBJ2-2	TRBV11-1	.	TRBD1	TGTGCCAGCAGCCTTGGACAGGGGTCCGGGGAGCTGTTTTTT	CASSLGQGSGELFF
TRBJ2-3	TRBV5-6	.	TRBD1	TGTGCCAGCAGCGTGGGACAGGCGCAGTATTTT	CASSVGQAQYF
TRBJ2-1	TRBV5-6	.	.	TGTGCCAGCAGCTTGGCATCCAGCGGCCACAATGAGCAGTTCTTC	CASSLASSGHNEQFF
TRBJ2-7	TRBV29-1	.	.	TGCAGCGTTGAAGGGACAGCAAACACCTACGAGCAGTACTTC	CSVEGTANTYEQYF
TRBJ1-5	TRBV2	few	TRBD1	TGTGCCAGCAACCCAATGGGACAGGGTAATCAGCCCCAGCATTTT	CASNPMGQGNQPQHF
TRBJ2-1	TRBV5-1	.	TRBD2	TGCGCCAGCAGCCCGGGACTAGCGGGGTACAATGAGCAGTTCTTC	CASSPGLAGYNEQFF
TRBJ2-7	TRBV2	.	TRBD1	TGTGCCAGCAGTGTCCGACAGGGGAGCTCCTACGAGCAGTACTTC	CASSVRQGSSYEQYF
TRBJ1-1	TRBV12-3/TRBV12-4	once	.	TGTGCCAGCAGTTTCGGGAAGAACACTGAAGCTTTCTTT	CASSFGKNTEAFF
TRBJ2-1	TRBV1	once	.	TGCACCAGCAGTCACACCGCACGACTAGCCACTTTCAATGAGCAGTTCTTC	CTSSHTARLATFNEQFF
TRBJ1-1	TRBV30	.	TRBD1	TGTGCCTTTATCGACAGGGGGGGGTCTGAAGCTTTCTTT	CAFIDRGGSEAFF
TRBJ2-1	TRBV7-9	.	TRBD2	TGTGCCAGCAGCTTTGGGACTAGCCCGTACAATGAGCAGTTCTTC	CASSFGTSPYNEQFF
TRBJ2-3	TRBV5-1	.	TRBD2	TGCGCCAGCAGCTTGGTTGGTAGCGGGAGTACTGATACGCAGTATTTT	CASSLVGSGSTDTQYF
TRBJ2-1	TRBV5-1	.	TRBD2	TGCGCCAGCAGCCCGGTGGGGACTAGCGGGGTGCAAATAAACAATGAGCAGTTCTTC	CASSPVGTSGVQINNEQFF
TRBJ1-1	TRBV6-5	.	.	TGTGCCAGCAGTTACTCGTCTTTCAGTAAGAACACTGAAGCTTTCTTT	CASSYSSFSKNTEAFF
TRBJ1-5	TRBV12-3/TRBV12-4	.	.	TGTGCCAGCAGTTTTCTGGAGGCGCAGCCCCAGCATTTT	CASSFLEAQPQHF
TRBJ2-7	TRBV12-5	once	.	TGTGCTAGTGGTTTGAGCTGGGCAAGCTCCTACGAGCAGTACTTC	CASGLSWASSYEQYF
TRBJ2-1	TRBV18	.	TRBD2	TGTGCCAGCTCACCTAGCGGGGGGAATTACAATGAGCAGTTCTTC	CASSPSGGNYNEQFF
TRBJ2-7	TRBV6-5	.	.	TGTGCCAGCAGCCTCCACAGGGCTCGCGAGCAGTACTTC	CASSLHRAREQYF
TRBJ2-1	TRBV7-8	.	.	TGTGCCAGCAGCCATTTAGTGAATGAGCAGTTCTTC	CASSHLVNEQFF
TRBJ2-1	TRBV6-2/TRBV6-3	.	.	TGTGCCAGCAGTTACTCGGTCGGGGGAGCCTACAATGAGCAGTTCTTC	CASSYSVGGAYNEQFF
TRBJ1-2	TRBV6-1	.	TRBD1	TGTGCCAGCAGTGACTTGTGGAGGGGGCATATCAACTATGGCTACACCTTC	CASSDLWRGHINYGYTF
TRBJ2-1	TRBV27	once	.	TGTGCCAGCAGTTTAAAAGCCTTCGGTGAGCAGTTCTTC	CASSLKAFGEQFF
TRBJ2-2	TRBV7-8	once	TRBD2	TGTGCCAGCAGCTTAGGCTTTAGGGCGAGACTAGCGGGGAACACCGGGGAGCTGTTTTTT	CASSLGFRARLAGNTGELFF
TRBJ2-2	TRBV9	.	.	TGTGCCAGCAGCGTAGCTGAACAGTCGAACACCGGGGAGCTGTTTTTT	CASSVAEQSNTGELFF
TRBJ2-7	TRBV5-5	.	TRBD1	TGTGCCAGCAGGCCCGGACAGGGTTCCTACGAGCAGTACTTC	CASRPGQGSYEQYF
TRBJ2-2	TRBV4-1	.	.	TGCGCCAGCAGCCAAAACCAGCTAGGTTCCGGGGAGCTGTTTTTT	CASSQNQLGSGELFF
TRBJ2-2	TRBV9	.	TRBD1	TGTGCCAGCAGCGTAGAACGCGGGACAGGGGGCACCGGGGAGCTGTTTTTT	CASSVERGTGGTGELFF
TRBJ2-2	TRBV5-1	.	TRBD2	TGCGCCAGCAGCGAGCGGGGGGGCCCGGAGGGGGAGCTGTTTTTT	CASSERGGPEGELFF
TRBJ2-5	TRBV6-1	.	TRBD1	TGTGCCAGCAGTGAGGACAGGGCGAGAGAGACCCAGTACTTC	CASSEDRARETQYF
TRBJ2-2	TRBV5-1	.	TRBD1	TGCGCCAGCAGCCTGGGACAGGGGTTGGACACCGGGGAGCTGTTTTTT	CASSLGQGLDTGELFF
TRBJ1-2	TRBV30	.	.	TGTGCCTGGGGCCCCGGCAGACAAGACTATGGCTACACCTTC	CAWGPGRQDYGYTF
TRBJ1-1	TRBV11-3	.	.	TGTGCCAGCAGCCCCCAAGGGGGGGCTGAAGCTTTCTTT	CASSPQGGAEAFF
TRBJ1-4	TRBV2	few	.	TGTGCCTCGAAAGAGACTAATGAAAAACTGTTTTTT	CASKETNEKLFF
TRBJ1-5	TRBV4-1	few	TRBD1	TGCGCCAGCAGCCAAGGATCGGGACAGGGGGTTCAAGTTCAGCCCCAGCATTTT	CASSQGSGQGVQVQPQHF